This is a list of T cell receptor beta chains from one sample in a study of T cells in Graves' hyperthyroidism and ophthalmopathy. TCRdb called the multiplex PCR reads again in MiXCR, with one record for every CDR3 protein. The table includes about 600,000 distinct CDR3 sequences, roughly 15% detected once. Sequencing was carried out using blood. The receptors shown here come from a woman aged 45-65 years with Graves' ophthalmopathy. Both conserved end residues are part of each CDR3. The order of the fields is clone size, V gene, J gene, CDR3 length, D gene, CDR3 protein, CDR3 DNA. A D gene is named only where the DNA matches it firmly. Clone size is not always given. Where it is, it says once, few, many or a class for expanded clones.

>few|TRBV9|TRBJ2-2|17|TRBD1
CASSTWGGTGVTGELFF
TGTGCCAGCAGCACCTGGGGGGGGACAGGGGTAACCGGGGAGCTGTTTTTT
>few|TRBV6-1|TRBJ2-7|11|NA
CASQDDYEQYF
TGTGCCAGCCAGGACGACTACGAGCAGTACTTC
>few|TRBV20-1|TRBJ2-1|15|TRBD2
CSASWREFRYNEQFF
TGCAGTGCTAGTTGGCGGGAGTTTCGGTACAATGAGCAGTTCTTC
>few|TRBV27|TRBJ2-1|13|TRBD1
CASSPRTGREQFF
TGTGCCAGCAGTCCCAGGACAGGGCGGGAGCAGTTCTTC
>many|TRBV7-2|TRBJ1-1|14|NA
CASSLRVGLTEAFF
TGTGCCAGCAGCTTACGGGTCGGTCTCACTGAAGCTTTCTTT
>many|TRBV20-1|TRBJ2-5|15|NA
CSAREPLGVQETQYF
TGCAGTGCTAGAGAGCCACTGGGGGTACAAGAGACCCAGTACTTC
>many|TRBV3-1|TRBJ2-1|16|NA
CASSHSRLGGYNEQFF
TGTGCCAGCAGCCACTCAAGGCTGGGGGGTTACAATGAGCAGTTCTTC
>NA|TRBV6-2/TRBV6-3|TRBJ2-7|17|NA
CASSTEDWQESSYEQYF
TGTGCCAGCAGTACCGAGGACTGGCAAGAAAGCTCCTACGAGCAGTACTTC
>NA|TRBV20-1|TRBJ2-2|15|TRBD2
CSARGLADNTGELFF
TGCAGTGCTAGGGGGCTAGCGGATAACACCGGGGAGCTGTTTTTT
>many|TRBV2|TRBJ1-1|14|NA
CATRRWGPDTEAFF
TGTGCCACCAGACGGTGGGGGCCGGACACTGAAGCTTTCTTT
>NA|TRBV28|TRBJ2-7|14|NA
CASSFRGRSDEQYF
TGTGCCAGCAGTTTTCGGGGGAGGTCCGACGAGCAGTACTTC
>many|TRBV5-1|TRBJ1-1|14|NA
CASSPERMNTEAFF
TGCGCCAGCAGCCCCGAGCGGATGAACACTGAAGCTTTCTTT
>many|TRBV30|TRBJ2-1|12|NA
CAWTESYNEQFF
TGTGCCTGGACTGAGAGCTACAATGAGCAGTTCTTC
>NA|TRBV20-1|TRBJ2-4|16|TRBD1
CSARDSGTGAWGIQYF
TGCAGTGCTAGAGATTCCGGGACAGGGGCATGGGGCATTCAGTACTTC
>few|TRBV24-1|TRBJ1-2|15|TRBD1
CATSDPTTGSYGYTF
TGTGCCACCAGTGATCCAACGACAGGGTCGTATGGCTACACCTTC
>many|TRBV5-1|TRBJ2-7|13|TRBD1
CASSLTGESEQYF
TGCGCCAGCAGCCTGACAGGGGAAAGCGAGCAGTACTTC
>NA|TRBV7-2|TRBJ2-2|14|NA
CASSYNRNTGELFF
TGTGCCAGCAGTTATAACAGGAACACCGGGGAGCTGTTTTTT
>NA|TRBV24-1|TRBJ2-3|16|TRBD2
CATADFREGNTDTQYF
TGTGCCACCGCCGACTTCCGGGAGGGGAACACAGATACGCAGTATTTT
>NA|TRBV28|TRBJ1-2|13|NA
CASSFLGSSGYTF
TGTGCCAGCAGTTTTCTTGGGTCCTCTGGCTACACCTTC
>many|TRBV5-1|TRBJ2-7|15|NA
CASSPGGVSSYEQYF
TGCGCCAGCAGCCCCGGGGGAGTCTCCTCCTACGAGCAGTACTTC
>few|TRBV5-8|TRBJ1-2|15|NA
CASSLAGGYDYGYTF
TGTGCCAGCAGCTTGGCCGGGGGGTACGACTATGGCTACACCTTC
>once|TRBV11-3|TRBJ2-1|17|NA
CASSFVTQTSSYNEQFF
TGTGCCAGCAGCTTTGTTACTCAGACTAGCTCCTACAATGAGCAGTTCTTC
>many|TRBV28|TRBJ1-2|16|TRBD1
CASKPYGTALNYGYTF
TGTGCCAGCAAGCCATATGGGACAGCACTTAACTATGGCTACACCTTC
>NA|TRBV10-3|TRBJ2-1|13|NA
CAISELVPGEQFF
TGTGCCATCAGTGAACTAGTTCCAGGGGAGCAGTTCTTC
>many|TRBV7-9|TRBJ2-1|12|NA
CASSLDRNEQFF
TGTGCCAGCAGCCTCGATAGGAATGAGCAGTTCTTC
>many|TRBV12-3/TRBV12-4|TRBJ1-2|11|NA
CASQQLGGYTF
TGTGCCAGCCAACAATTGGGGGGCTACACCTTC
>NA|TRBV19|TRBJ2-6|16|NA
CASSTQGNSGANVLTF
TGTGCCAGTAGTACCCAAGGGAACTCTGGGGCCAACGTCCTGACTTTC
>many|TRBV28|TRBJ2-3|14|NA
CASSLTGPTDTQYF
TGTGCCAGCAGTTTAACGGGACCCACAGATACGCAGTATTTT
>many|TRBV24-1|TRBJ2-1|16|TRBD2
CATSDPMGGKSNEQFF
TGTGCCACCAGTGATCCCATGGGGGGGAAGTCGAATGAGCAGTTCTTC
>many|TRBV6-5|TRBJ2-1|15|TRBD2
CASSYSTSGSNEQFF
TGTGCCAGCAGTTACTCGACTAGCGGGAGCAATGAGCAGTTCTTC
>many|TRBV14|TRBJ2-2|15|NA
CASSQDHLNTGELFF
TGTGCCAGCAGCCAAGATCACTTGAACACCGGGGAGCTGTTTTTT
>NA|TRBV7-6|TRBJ2-7|15|NA
CASSPQGPSTYEQYF
TGTGCCAGCAGCCCACAAGGGCCCTCAACCTACGAGCAGTACTTC
>NA|TRBV19|TRBJ1-4|12|TRBD1
CASGRGQEKLFF
TGTGCCAGTGGCAGGGGGCAAGAAAAACTGTTTTTT
>many|TRBV20-1|TRBJ2-7|13|NA
CSARFREPYEQYF
TGCAGTGCTAGGTTTAGGGAACCCTACGAGCAGTACTTC
>NA|TRBV30|TRBJ1-3|20|NA
CAWLRGGLSKPGFSGNTIYF
TGTGCCTGGCTCCGGGGTGGACTTTCTAAGCCGGGGTTCTCTGGAAACACCATATATTTT
>NA|TRBV28|TRBJ2-3|15|NA
CASSFRTGYTDTQYF
TGTGCCAGCAGTTTCCGGACGGGATACACAGATACGCAGTATTTT
>many|TRBV20-1|TRBJ2-3|13|NA
CSAPESSTDTQYF
TGCAGTGCCCCTGAGAGTAGCACAGATACGCAGTATTTT
>few|TRBV12-3/TRBV12-4|TRBJ2-1|15|NA
CASSLTVGPYNEQFF
TGTGCCAGCAGTCTGACAGTAGGGCCCTACAATGAGCAGTTCTTC
>few|TRBV6-1|TRBJ2-5|12|NA
CACGTAVETQYF
TGTGCCTGCGGTACAGCTGTGGAGACCCAGTACTTC
>few|TRBV2|TRBJ1-6|13|NA
CASGTQRNSPLHF
TGTGCCAGCGGGACTCAGAGAAATTCACCCCTCCACTTT
>many|TRBV27|TRBJ1-2|14|NA
CASSPLGDPFGYTF
TGTGCCAGCAGTCCTCTGGGGGATCCCTTTGGCTACACCTTC
>few|TRBV19|TRBJ2-7|15|NA
CASSLRLTEFYEQYF
TGTGCCAGTAGTCTGCGGCTAACGGAGTTCTACGAGCAGTACTTC
>NA|TRBV2|TRBJ1-5|14|NA
CASRVIQSNQPQHF
TGTGCCAGCAGGGTAATACAAAGCAATCAGCCCCAGCATTTT
>few|TRBV19|TRBJ1-3|15|NA
CASSIVATSGNTIYF
TGTGCCAGTAGTATAGTGGCGACAAGCGGAAACACCATATATTTT
>many|TRBV20-1|TRBJ1-5|14|NA
CSARELGMAQPQHF
TGCAGTGCTAGAGAGCTGGGGATGGCTCAGCCCCAGCATTTT
>few|TRBV12-5|TRBJ1-1|12|NA
CASGFVREPAFF
TGTGCTAGTGGTTTTGTGAGGGAGCCAGCTTTCTTT
>many|TRBV7-2|TRBJ2-1|11|NA
CASSSGTEQFF
TGTGCCAGCAGCTCCGGGACTGAGCAGTTCTTC
>few|TRBV4-3|TRBJ2-7|15|NA
CASSQDSGLPYEQYF
TGCGCCAGCAGCCAAGATTCGGGTCTCCCCTACGAGCAGTACTTC
>NA|TRBV9|TRBJ1-3|13|NA
CASSVEGGNTIYF
TGTGCCAGCAGCGTAGAGGGAGGAAACACCATATATTTT
>many|TRBV12-3/TRBV12-4|TRBJ2-1|15|NA
CASSLAGLGTHEQFF
TGTGCCAGCAGTTTAGCGGGTCTAGGTACGCATGAGCAGTTCTTC
>many|TRBV7-8|TRBJ2-4|18|NA
CASSLDGDSGVAKNIQYF
TGTGCCAGCAGCTTAGATGGAGACAGCGGAGTAGCCAAAAACATTCAGTACTTC
>many|TRBV11-3|TRBJ2-7|12|NA
CASSFANYEQYF
TGTGCCAGCAGCTTCGCTAACTACGAGCAGTACTTC
>few|TRBV6-2/TRBV6-3|TRBJ1-4|16|NA
CASSPSSLRDGEKLFF
TGTGCCAGCAGCCCCTCCTCTTTGAGAGACGGTGAAAAACTGTTTTTT
>many|TRBV28|TRBJ2-2|15|NA
CASSPQGQNTGELFF
TGTGCCAGCAGTCCCCAGGGACAGAACACCGGGGAGCTGTTTTTT
>few|TRBV6-2/TRBV6-3|TRBJ2-1|17|TRBD2
CASSYSLGLAGTHEQFF
TGTGCCAGCAGTTACTCATTGGGACTAGCGGGAACCCATGAGCAGTTCTTC
>many|TRBV7-2|TRBJ2-7|16|TRBD2
CASSPRLAGGIDEQYF
TGTGCCAGCAGCCCCCGACTAGCGGGAGGTATCGACGAGCAGTACTTC
>few|TRBV27|TRBJ2-1|13|TRBD2
CAAGLAVYNEQFF
TGTGCAGCAGGGCTAGCGGTCTACAATGAGCAGTTCTTC